The rows below give T cell receptor beta chains drawn from one sample of a study of blood T cell repertoires in COVID-19. Generated by immunoSEQ multiplex PCR, the TCRdb table keeps only in-frame clones and is missing some. This table has under 85,000 clones, around nine tenths appearing once. Material for sequencing was peripheral blood. Source of these receptors: a man aged 65-85 years with active or convalescent COVID-19. The CDR3 runs from the conserved cysteine through the conserved F or W. D genes are given only for firm matches. Clone size is given for some rows only: seen once, a few or many times, or a class if the clone is expanded.

j_call: TRBJ2-1; clone_size: -; v_call: TRBV4-2; d_call: TRBD1; cdr3_aa: CASSQDLDRGSYNEQFF; cdr3_nt: TGTGCCAGCAGCCAAGATTTAGACAGGGGTTCCTACAATGAGCAGTTCTTC
j_call: TRBJ2-1; clone_size: once; v_call: TRBV27; d_call: TRBD1; cdr3_aa: CASSGQGYEQFF; cdr3_nt: TGTGCCAGCAGTGGACAGGGGTATGAGCAGTTCTTC
j_call: TRBJ2-2; clone_size: -; v_call: TRBV7-9; d_call: -; cdr3_aa: CASSLISRNTGELFF; cdr3_nt: TGTGCCAGCAGCTTAATTTCCAGGAACACCGGGGAGCTGTTTTTT
j_call: TRBJ2-7; clone_size: -; v_call: TRBV6-5; d_call: TRBD1; cdr3_aa: CASLTQGLSYEQYF; cdr3_nt: TGTGCCAGCCTGACACAGGGGCTCTCCTACGAGCAGTACTTC
j_call: TRBJ2-3; clone_size: -; v_call: TRBV20-1; d_call: -; cdr3_aa: CATGPFTQYF; cdr3_nt: TGCGCCACAGGGCCATTCACGCAGTATTTT
j_call: TRBJ2-7; clone_size: -; v_call: TRBV29-1; d_call: TRBD1; cdr3_aa: CSVSWDRDVSQQYF; cdr3_nt: TGCAGCGTTTCCTGGGACAGGGACGTGTCGCAGCAGTACTTC
j_call: TRBJ1-1; clone_size: -; v_call: TRBV18; d_call: -; cdr3_aa: CASRLGVSTEAFF; cdr3_nt: TGTGCCAGCCGCTTAGGGGTGAGCACTGAAGCTTTCTTT
j_call: TRBJ1-6; clone_size: few; v_call: TRBV12-5; d_call: -; cdr3_aa: CASGPRGLQHSPLHF; cdr3_nt: TGTGCTAGTGGCCCGAGGGGACTACAGCATTCACCCCTCCACTTT
j_call: TRBJ2-6; clone_size: -; v_call: TRBV7-3; d_call: TRBD2; cdr3_aa: CASSNELAGELNTRANVLTF; cdr3_nt: TGTGCCAGCAGCAACGAACTAGCGGGGGAACTTAATACGAGGGCCAACGTCCTGACTTTC
j_call: TRBJ2-1; clone_size: -; v_call: TRBV30; d_call: TRBD2; cdr3_aa: CAWTLAGGYNEQFF; cdr3_nt: TGTGCCTGGACCCTAGCGGGGGGTTACAATGAGCAGTTCTTC
j_call: TRBJ2-7; clone_size: -; v_call: TRBV6-5; d_call: -; cdr3_aa: CASSFHPTGTYEQYF; cdr3_nt: TGTGCCAGCAGTTTCCATCCGACAGGTACCTACGAGCAGTACTTC
j_call: TRBJ2-2; clone_size: -; v_call: TRBV19; d_call: -; cdr3_aa: CPGWLNTGELFF; cdr3_nt: TGTCCGGGGTGGCTGAACACCGGGGAGCTGTTTTTT
j_call: TRBJ1-4; clone_size: once; v_call: TRBV3-1/TRBV3-2; d_call: -; cdr3_aa: CASSQGGRGGLATNEKLFF; cdr3_nt: TGTGCCAGCAGCCAAGGTGGACGGGGAGGCCTTGCAACTAATGAAAAACTGTTTTTT
j_call: TRBJ2-7; clone_size: -; v_call: TRBV5-4; d_call: TRBD2; cdr3_aa: CASSLAGGPYEQYF; cdr3_nt: TGTGCCAGCAGCCTAGCGGGGGGCCCCTACGAGCAGTACTTC
j_call: TRBJ1-5; clone_size: -; v_call: TRBV6-2/TRBV6-3; d_call: TRBD1; cdr3_aa: CASSYERQGTDQPQHF; cdr3_nt: TGTGCCAGCAGTTACGAGAGACAGGGGACTGATCAGCCCCAGCATTTT
j_call: TRBJ2-3; clone_size: -; v_call: TRBV5-1; d_call: -; cdr3_aa: CASSLEAGTDTQYF; cdr3_nt: TGCGCCAGCAGCTTGGAGGCGGGCACAGATACGCAGTATTTT
j_call: TRBJ1-6; clone_size: -; v_call: TRBV27; d_call: TRBD1; cdr3_aa: CASRWTGVRSPLHF; cdr3_nt: TGTGCCAGCAGGTGGACAGGGGTAAGGTCACCCCTCCACTTT
j_call: TRBJ2-5; clone_size: -; v_call: TRBV27; d_call: TRBD1; cdr3_aa: CASSRQGKETQYF; cdr3_nt: TGTGCCAGCAGCCGACAGGGCAAAGAGACCCAGTACTTC
j_call: TRBJ1-3; clone_size: once; v_call: TRBV7-9; d_call: -; cdr3_aa: CASSSPLWASPVSGNTIYF; cdr3_nt: TGTGCCAGCAGCTCCCCCCTCTGGGCCAGTCCCGTCTCTGGAAACACCATATATTTT
j_call: TRBJ2-1; clone_size: -; v_call: TRBV12-5; d_call: TRBD2; cdr3_aa: CASGASGGREQFF; cdr3_nt: TGTGCTAGTGGCGCTAGCGGGGGTCGAGAGCAGTTCTTC
j_call: TRBJ1-4; clone_size: -; v_call: TRBV20-1; d_call: TRBD1; cdr3_aa: CSASEGAGEKLFF; cdr3_nt: TGCAGTGCTAGTGAGGGGGCTGGTGAAAAACTGTTTTTT
j_call: TRBJ1-2; clone_size: -; v_call: TRBV29-1; d_call: TRBD1; cdr3_aa: CSVVPWTGEGYTF; cdr3_nt: TGCAGCGTTGTCCCTTGGACAGGGGAAGGCTACACCTTC
j_call: TRBJ1-2; clone_size: -; v_call: TRBV4-3; d_call: -; cdr3_aa: CASSQDRRPNYGYTF; cdr3_nt: TGCGCCAGCAGCCAAGATCGGCGGCCTAACTATGGCTACACCTTC
j_call: TRBJ2-7; clone_size: -; v_call: TRBV11-3; d_call: -; cdr3_aa: CASSLVRQTPSYEQYF; cdr3_nt: TGTGCCAGCAGCTTAGTAAGACAGACACCCTCCTACGAGCAGTACTTC
j_call: TRBJ1-4; clone_size: few; v_call: TRBV4-1; d_call: -; cdr3_aa: CASSQAAGVTNEKLFF; cdr3_nt: TGCGCCAGCAGCCAAGCGGCAGGGGTAACTAATGAAAAACTGTTTTTT
j_call: TRBJ1-4; clone_size: -; v_call: TRBV11-2; d_call: TRBD1; cdr3_aa: CASSLQTGANEKLFF; cdr3_nt: TGTGCCAGCAGCCTACAGACAGGGGCTAATGAAAAACTGTTTTTT
j_call: TRBJ2-3; clone_size: once; v_call: TRBV7-6; d_call: -; cdr3_aa: CASSGRGNTQYF; cdr3_nt: TGTGCCAGCAGCGGCAGGGGAAATACGCAGTATTTT
j_call: TRBJ1-2; clone_size: -; v_call: TRBV6-1; d_call: -; cdr3_aa: CASSEWAQISYGYTF; cdr3_nt: TGTGCCAGCAGTGAATGGGCCCAGATCAGTTATGGCTACACCTTC
j_call: TRBJ1-4; clone_size: few; v_call: TRBV5-1; d_call: TRBD1; cdr3_aa: CASSFDRAEKLFF; cdr3_nt: TGCGCCAGCAGCTTTGACAGGGCTGAAAAACTGTTTTTT
j_call: TRBJ1-2; clone_size: -; v_call: TRBV3-1/TRBV3-2; d_call: -; cdr3_aa: CASSLGQRGNYGYTF; cdr3_nt: TGTGCCAGCAGCCTCGGACAGCGCGGGAACTATGGCTACACCTTC
j_call: TRBJ1-2; clone_size: few; v_call: TRBV15; d_call: -; cdr3_aa: CATSIGGGLPTNYGYTF; cdr3_nt: TGTGCCACCAGCATCGGAGGTGGTCTACCTACTAACTATGGCTACACCTTC
j_call: TRBJ1-2; clone_size: -; v_call: TRBV5-1; d_call: TRBD1; cdr3_aa: CASGTGGAGYGYTF; cdr3_nt: TGCGCCAGCGGGACAGGGGGCGCAGGGTATGGCTACACCTTC
j_call: TRBJ1-6; clone_size: once; v_call: TRBV5-6; d_call: -; cdr3_aa: CASSLAELDSPLHF; cdr3_nt: TGTGCCAGCAGCTTGGCTGAGCTAGATTCACCCCTCCACTTT
j_call: TRBJ2-1; clone_size: -; v_call: TRBV9; d_call: -; cdr3_aa: CASSPGGPSGPQFF; cdr3_nt: TGTGCCAGCAGCCCAGGAGGGCCAAGCGGACCCCAGTTCTTC
j_call: TRBJ1-2; clone_size: -; v_call: TRBV4-2; d_call: TRBD1; cdr3_aa: CASSQDIGTGNYGYTF; cdr3_nt: TGTGCCAGCAGCCAAGATATTGGGACAGGGAACTATGGCTACACCTTC
j_call: TRBJ1-1; clone_size: once; v_call: TRBV10-3; d_call: -; cdr3_aa: CAIRLDTLPNTEAFF; cdr3_nt: TGTGCCATCAGGCTCGACACCTTACCGAACACTGAAGCTTTCTTT
j_call: TRBJ2-7; clone_size: once; v_call: TRBV11-2; d_call: TRBD1; cdr3_aa: CASSLGLARGMDEQYF; cdr3_nt: TGTGCCAGCAGCTTAGGCCTTGCCAGGGGGATGGACGAGCAGTACTTC
j_call: TRBJ1-5; clone_size: once; v_call: TRBV6-5; d_call: TRBD1; cdr3_aa: CASSSQGVNQPQHF; cdr3_nt: TGTGCCAGCAGTTCACAGGGGGTCAATCAGCCCCAGCATTTT
j_call: TRBJ2-3; clone_size: -; v_call: TRBV27; d_call: -; cdr3_aa: CASSLIGAVDTQYF; cdr3_nt: TGTGCCAGCAGTTTAATAGGGGCCGTAGATACGCAGTATTTT
j_call: TRBJ2-1; clone_size: -; v_call: TRBV9; d_call: -; cdr3_aa: CASSVGPSPDSNNEQFF; cdr3_nt: TGTGCCAGCAGCGTAGGCCCCTCTCCGGACAGCAACAATGAGCAGTTCTTC
j_call: TRBJ2-7; clone_size: -; v_call: TRBV18; d_call: -; cdr3_aa: CASSPGSGYEQYF; cdr3_nt: TGTGCCAGCTCACCAGGTTCGGGTTACGAGCAGTACTTC
j_call: TRBJ2-1; clone_size: -; v_call: TRBV27; d_call: -; cdr3_aa: CASSLGGVNEQFF; cdr3_nt: TGTGCCAGCAGTTTGGGCGGGGTCAATGAGCAGTTCTTC
j_call: TRBJ1-3; clone_size: once; v_call: TRBV5-1; d_call: -; cdr3_aa: CASSLPSGGDSGNTIYF; cdr3_nt: TGCGCCAGCAGCCTCCCTTCGGGGGGGGACTCTGGAAACACCATATATTTT
j_call: TRBJ1-2; clone_size: -; v_call: TRBV5-1; d_call: -; cdr3_aa: CASSLSPGYGYTF; cdr3_nt: TGCGCCAGCAGCTTGTCTCCGGGCTATGGCTACACCTTC